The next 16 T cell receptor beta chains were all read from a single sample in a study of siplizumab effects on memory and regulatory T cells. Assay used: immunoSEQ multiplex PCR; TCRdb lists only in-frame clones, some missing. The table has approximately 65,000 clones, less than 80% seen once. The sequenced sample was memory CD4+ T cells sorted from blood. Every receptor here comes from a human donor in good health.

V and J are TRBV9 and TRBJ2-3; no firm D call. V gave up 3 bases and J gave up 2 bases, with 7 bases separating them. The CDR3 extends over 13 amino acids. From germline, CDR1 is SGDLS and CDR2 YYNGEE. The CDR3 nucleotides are TGTGCCAGCAGCGCTACACTCACAGATACGCAGTATTTT. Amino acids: CASSATLTDTQYF.

CDR3 DNA sequence: TGTGCCAGCAGCTTGGATTCGGCGGGGGTTAATTCACCCCTCCACTTT. Residues: CASSLDSAGVNSPLHF. The chain combines TRBV5-4 with TRBJ1-6; tentatively, D is TRBD1 (5 bases). The germline CDR1 and CDR2 sequences are SGHNT and YYREEE (reference sequence). The CDR3 consists of 16 residues. Trimming took 0 bases from V and 6 from J, leaving 13 bases between them.

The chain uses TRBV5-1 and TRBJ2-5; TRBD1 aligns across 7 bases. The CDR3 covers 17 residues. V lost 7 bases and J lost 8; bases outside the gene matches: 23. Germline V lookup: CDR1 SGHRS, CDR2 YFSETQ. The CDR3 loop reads CASGLSQGGQTIGTQYF. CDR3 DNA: TGCGCCAGCGGTCTCTCCCAAGGGGGACAGACCATAGGAACCCAGTACTTC.

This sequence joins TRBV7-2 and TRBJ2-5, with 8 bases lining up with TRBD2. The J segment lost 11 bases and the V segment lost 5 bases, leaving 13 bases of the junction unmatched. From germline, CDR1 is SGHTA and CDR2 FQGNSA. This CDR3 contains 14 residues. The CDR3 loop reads CASSKGLGLGEQYF. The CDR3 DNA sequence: TGTGCCAGCAGCAAGGGACTAGGGCTTGGAGAGCAGTACTTC.

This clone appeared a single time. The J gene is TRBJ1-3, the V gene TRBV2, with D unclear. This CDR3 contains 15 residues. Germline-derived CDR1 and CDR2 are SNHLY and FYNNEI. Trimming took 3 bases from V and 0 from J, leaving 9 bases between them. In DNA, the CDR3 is TGTGCCAGCAGTGAGGGTCACCCCTCTGGAAACACCATATATTTT. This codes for CASSEGHPSGNTIYF.

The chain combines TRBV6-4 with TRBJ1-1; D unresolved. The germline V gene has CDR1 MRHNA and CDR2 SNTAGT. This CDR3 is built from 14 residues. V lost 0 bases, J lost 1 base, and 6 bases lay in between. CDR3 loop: CASSDSAGNTEAFF. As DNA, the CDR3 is TGTGCCAGCAGTGACTCAGCAGGGAACACTGAAGCTTTCTTT.

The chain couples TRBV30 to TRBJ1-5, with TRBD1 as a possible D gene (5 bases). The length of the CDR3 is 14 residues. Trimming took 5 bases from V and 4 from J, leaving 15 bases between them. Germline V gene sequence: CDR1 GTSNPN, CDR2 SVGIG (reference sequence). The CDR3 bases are TGTGCCTGGTCCGGGACCGGGGGGAATCAGCCCCAGCATTTT. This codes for CAWSGTGGNQPQHF.

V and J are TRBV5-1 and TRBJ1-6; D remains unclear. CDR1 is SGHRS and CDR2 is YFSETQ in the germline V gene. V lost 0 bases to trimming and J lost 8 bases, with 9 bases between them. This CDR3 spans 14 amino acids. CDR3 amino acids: CASSLESIDSPLHF. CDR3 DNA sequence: TGCGCCAGCAGCTTGGAATCTATCGATTCACCCCTCCACTTT.

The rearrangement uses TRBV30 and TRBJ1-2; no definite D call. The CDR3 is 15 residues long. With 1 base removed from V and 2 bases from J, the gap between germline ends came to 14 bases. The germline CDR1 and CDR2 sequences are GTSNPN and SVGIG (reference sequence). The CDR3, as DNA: TGTGCCTGGAGTGCCCCTGGGTCTCAGAACTATGGCTACACCTTC. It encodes CAWSAPGSQNYGYTF. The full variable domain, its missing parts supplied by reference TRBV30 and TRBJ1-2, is SQTIHQWPATLVQPVGSPLSLECTVEGTSNPNLYWYRQAAGRGLQLLFYSVGIGQISSEVPQNLSASRPQDRQFILSSKKLLLSDSGFYLCAWSAPGSQNYGYTFGSGTRLTVV.

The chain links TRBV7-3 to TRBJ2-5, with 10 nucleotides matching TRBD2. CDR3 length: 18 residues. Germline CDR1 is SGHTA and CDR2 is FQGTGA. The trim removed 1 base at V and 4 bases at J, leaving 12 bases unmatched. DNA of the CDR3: TGTGCCAGCAGCTTAAGCCAGCGGGGGGGGTCTCTCGTAGAGACCCAGTACTTC. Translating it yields CASSLSQRGGSLVETQYF. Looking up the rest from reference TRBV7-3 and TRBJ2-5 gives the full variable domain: GAGVSQTPSNKVTEKGKYVELRCDPISGHTALYWYRQSLGQGPEFLIYFQGTGAADDSGLPNDRFFAVRPEGSVSTLKIQRTERGDSAVYLCASSLSQRGGSLVETQYFGPGTRLLVL.

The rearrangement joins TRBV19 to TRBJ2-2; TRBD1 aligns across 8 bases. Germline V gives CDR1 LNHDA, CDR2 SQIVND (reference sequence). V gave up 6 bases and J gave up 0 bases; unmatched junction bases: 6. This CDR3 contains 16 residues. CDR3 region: CASSRGQGPNTGELFF. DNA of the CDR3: TGTGCCAGTAGCCGAGGACAGGGACCGAACACCGGGGAGCTGTTTTTT.

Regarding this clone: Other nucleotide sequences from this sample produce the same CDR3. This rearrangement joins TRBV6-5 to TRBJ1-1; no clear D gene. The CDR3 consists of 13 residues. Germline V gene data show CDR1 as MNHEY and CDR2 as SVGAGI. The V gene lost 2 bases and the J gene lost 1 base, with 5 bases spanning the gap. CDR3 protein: CASSYLGNTEAFF. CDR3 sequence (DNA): TGTGCCAGCAGTTACCTGGGGAACACTGAAGCTTTCTTT.

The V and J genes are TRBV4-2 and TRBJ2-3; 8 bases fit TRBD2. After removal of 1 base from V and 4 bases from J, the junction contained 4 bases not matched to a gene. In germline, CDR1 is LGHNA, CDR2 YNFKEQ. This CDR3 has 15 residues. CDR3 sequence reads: CASSQAGGNSDTQYF. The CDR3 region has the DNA TGTGCCAGCAGCCAAGCGGGGGGGAACTCAGATACGCAGTATTTT.

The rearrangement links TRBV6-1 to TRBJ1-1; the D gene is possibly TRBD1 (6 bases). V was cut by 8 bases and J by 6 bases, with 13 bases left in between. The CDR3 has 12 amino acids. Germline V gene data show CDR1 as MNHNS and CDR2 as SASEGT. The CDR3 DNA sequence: TGTGCCAGCGGACAGCTCATCGCTGAAGCTTTCTTT. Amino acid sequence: CASGQLIAEAFF.

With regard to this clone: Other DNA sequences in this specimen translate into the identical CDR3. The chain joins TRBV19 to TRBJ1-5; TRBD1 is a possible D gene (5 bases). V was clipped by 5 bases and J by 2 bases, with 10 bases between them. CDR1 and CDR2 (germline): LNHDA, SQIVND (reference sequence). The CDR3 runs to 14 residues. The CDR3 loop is CASSFGRGNQPQHF. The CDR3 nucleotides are TGTGCCAGTAGTTTTGGCAGGGGCAATCAGCCCCAGCATTTT.

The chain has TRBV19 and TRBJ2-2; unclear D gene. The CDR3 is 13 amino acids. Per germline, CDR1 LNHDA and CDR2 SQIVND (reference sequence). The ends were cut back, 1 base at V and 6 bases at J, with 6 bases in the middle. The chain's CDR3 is CASSIAGAGELFF. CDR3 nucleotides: TGTGCCAGTAGTATAGCTGGGGCCGGGGAGCTGTTTTTT.